The 9 T cell receptor beta chains given below trace back to one sample, sequenced in a study of radiotherapy plus CTLA-4 blockade in lung cancer. The data were produced by immunoSEQ multiplex PCR, yet TCRdb's version contains in-frame clones alone and is incomplete. Found here are some 78,000 clones, around 87% of them singletons; the top ten hold about 0.95%. The sample in question was peripheral blood, obtained from a patient treated with radiotherapy plus ipilimumab. All receptors derive from a human donor with non-small cell lung cancer who had stable disease on radiotherapy plus ipilimumab.

Concerning this clone itself: Distinct nucleotide sequences in the sample also encode this CDR3. The chain employs TRBV30 and TRBJ2-3; 8 bases line up with TRBD2. The CDR3 is made up of 13 amino acids. The J segment lost 0 bases and the V segment lost 4 bases, leaving 0 bases of the junction unmatched. Germline CDR1 is GTSNPN and CDR2 is SVGIG (reference sequence). The CDR3 DNA reads as TGTGCCTGGACTAGCGGGAGCACAGATACGCAGTATTTT. Translation gives CAWTSGSTDTQYF.

The chain joins TRBV7-9 to TRBJ2-3; perhaps TRBD1 as D (6 bases). The V end was cut by 6 bases, the J end by 2 bases, with 18 bases between. CDR1 and CDR2 from the germline V gene are SEHNR and FQNEAQ (reference sequence). The CDR3 spans 16 residues. The CDR3 region has the DNA TGTGCCAGCAGTTCCAGGGGTGCCGCCGCCACAGATACGCAGTATTTT. Encoded protein: CASSSRGAAATDTQYF. The full variable domain, rest sourced from reference TRBV7-9 and TRBJ2-3, is DTGVSQNPRHKITKRGQNVTFRCDPISEHNRLYWYRQTLGQGPEFLTYFQNEAQLEKSRLLSDRFSAERPKGSFSTLEIQRTEQGDSAMYLCASSSRGAAATDTQYFGPGTRLTVL.

The V gene is TRBV2, the J gene TRBJ1-2; 10 nucleotides align to TRBD1. The ends lost 5 bases at V and 6 bases at J; junction bases unmatched: 9. Germline CDR1 SNHLY, CDR2 FYNNEI. The CDR3 consists of 15 residues. CDR3 region: CASSLLDRGADGYTF. CDR3 coding DNA: TGTGCCAGCAGTCTTCTGGACAGGGGGGCGGATGGCTACACCTTC.

This clone has only a few counts. The CDR3 is CASSFGGRNTEAFF. As DNA, the CDR3 is TGTGCCAGCAGCTTCGGGGGGAGGAACACTGAAGCTTTCTTT. The rearrangement uses TRBV11-2 and TRBJ1-1, with D maybe TRBD1 (5 bases). Germline CDR1 SGHAT, CDR2 FQNNGV. The length of the CDR3 is 14 residues. With 3 bases removed from V and 1 base from J, the gap between germline ends came to 9 bases.

The rearrangement links TRBV28 to TRBJ2-7, with D maybe TRBD2 (6 bases). V was trimmed by 6 bases and J by 3 bases, leaving 18 bases between them. Germline V gene data show CDR1 as MDHEN and CDR2 as SYDVKM. This CDR3 has 15 amino acids. The chain's CDR3 is CASRSDSGRHYEQYF. The CDR3 nucleotides are TGTGCCAGCAGGTCCGATTCAGGGAGGCACTACGAGCAGTACTTC.

The J gene is TRBJ1-1, the V gene TRBV27; 8 bases are a match to TRBD1. The CDR3 length is 14 residues. Germline V gene lookup returns CDR1 MNHEY and CDR2 SMNVEV (reference sequence). V trimming: 7 bases; J trimming: 4 bases; junction bases outside the gene matches: 8. The chain's CDR3 is CASTKDRVGTEAFF. CDR3 in DNA: TGTGCCAGCACCAAGGACAGGGTTGGCACTGAAGCTTTCTTT.

The rearrangement links TRBV7-2 to TRBJ2-7; 12 bases are a match to TRBD2. From germline, CDR1 is SGHTA and CDR2 FQGNSA. CDR3 length equals 14 residues. V shed 5 bases and J 4 bases; nucleotides not matched to a gene: 3. Here the CDR3 DNA reads TGTGCCAGCAGCGTGACTAGCGGGAGTTACGAGCAGTACTTC. Residues: CASSVTSGSYEQYF. The full variable domain, its missing parts supplied by reference TRBV7-2 and TRBJ2-7, is GAGVSQSPSNKVTEKGKDVELRCDPISGHTALYWYRQSLGQGLEFLIYFQGNSAPDKSGLPSDRFSAERTGGSVSTLTIQRTQQEDSAVYLCASSVTSGSYEQYFGPGTRLTVT.

The chain employs TRBV27 and TRBJ1-5, with 8 bases identical to TRBD1. The trim removed 3 bases at V and 6 bases at J, leaving 4 bases unmatched. Germline assignment: CDR1 MNHEY and CDR2 SMNVEV (reference sequence). This CDR3 region has 14 residues. Written as DNA, the CDR3 is TGTGCCAGCAGTTTGCAGGGGGCCGGTCAGCCCCAGCATTTT. Protein sequence: CASSLQGAGQPQHF.

As regards this clone: In the same sample, other DNA sequences code for this CDR3. V gene TRBV2 combines with J gene TRBJ1-1; D gene uncertain. Trimming stripped 8 bases from V and 0 bases from J, with 10 bases between. Germline loops: CDR1 SNHLY, CDR2 FYNNEI. The CDR3 has 13 residues. CDR3 DNA: TGTGCCAGCCTCGATTCCATGAACACTGAAGCTTTCTTT. It yields the protein CASLDSMNTEAFF.